These 18 T cell receptor beta chains share one sample of origin, sequenced in a study of T cell changes during pregnancy in multiple sclerosis. Clones were sequenced by immunoSEQ multiplex PCR, and TCRdb holds only the in-frame ones, with some missing. The data show some 17,000 clones, 84% seen once. The material was CD8+ T cells from peripheral blood mononuclear cells, obtained in the third trimester of pregnancy. The receptors derive from a female donor in good health, enrolled as a control in a pregnancy study.

The table lists this clone with a count of one. The genes are TRBV4-1 and TRBJ2-1, with 9 bases fitting TRBD2. CDR3 length: 14 residues. CDR1 MGHRA and CDR2 YSYEKL come from the germline V gene. Trimming cost V 0 bases and J 8 bases; bases outside gene matches: 2. CDR3 DNA: TGCGCCAGCAGCCAAGATCTAGCGGGGTATGAGCAGTTCTTC. It is translated as CASSQDLAGYEQFF.

V is TRBV10-3 and J is TRBJ2-2, with 12 nucleotides matching TRBD2. The V segment lost 0 bases and the J segment 3 bases; nucleotides outside the gene matches: 5. This CDR3 comprises 18 residues. From germline, CDR1 is ENHRY and CDR2 SYGVKD. CDR3 loop: CAISESGTSGLYTGELFF. The CDR3 DNA reads as TGTGCCATCAGTGAGTCGGGGACTAGCGGGTTATACACCGGGGAGCTGTTTTTT.

This chain links TRBV27 with TRBJ2-7; TRBD2 aligns across 7 bases. V was pared by 7 bases and J by 4 bases, with 13 bases of the junction left unmatched. The CDR3 contains 15 residues. Germline CDR1 and CDR2: MNHEY and SMNVEV (reference sequence). The CDR3 sequence: CASIGAGSPNYEQYF. The DNA of the CDR3 is TGTGCCAGCATCGGAGCGGGGAGCCCTAATTACGAGCAGTACTTC.

J is TRBJ2-5 and V is TRBV14; TRBD2 aligns across 14 bases. The germline gives CDR1 SGHDN, CDR2 FVKESK. The trim removed 4 bases at V and 4 bases at J, leaving 8 bases unmatched. The length of the CDR3 is 17 residues. As DNA, the CDR3 is TGTGCCAGCAGCCCTAGGACTAGCGGGAGGCTTTCAGAGACCCAGTACTTC. Encoded protein: CASSPRTSGRLSETQYF.

The chain has TRBV5-6 and TRBJ1-1, with D uncertain. Germline CDR1 reads SGHDT; CDR2 reads YYEEEE. V lost 0 bases to trimming and J lost 0 bases, with 9 bases between them. The CDR3 consists of 15 residues. Here the CDR3 DNA reads TGTGCCAGCAGCTTGGCCCTGGAGATGAACACTGAAGCTTTCTTT. As protein: CASSLALEMNTEAFF.

The J gene is TRBJ2-3, the V gene TRBV6-1; D is unclear. The CDR3 covers 14 residues. Germline CDR1 reads MNHNS; CDR2 reads SASEGT. V lost 2 bases to trimming and J lost 2 bases, with 8 bases between them. The DNA of the CDR3 is TGTGCCAGCAGTGAACCCAGTCCCACAGATACGCAGTATTTT. Translated, it gives CASSEPSPTDTQYF.

Written as DNA, the CDR3 is TGTGCCAGCAGCTTAGGGGCAACAGGGGTTCCTGAAAAACTGTTTTTT. Protein: CASSLGATGVPEKLFF. This chain links TRBV13 with TRBJ1-4; the match to TRBD1 covers 7 bases. The CDR3 contains 16 residues. The germline V gene encodes CDR1 PRHDT and CDR2 FYEKMQ (reference sequence). The ends lost 0 bases at V and 7 bases at J; junction bases unmatched: 8.

The V call is TRBV27, the J call TRBJ2-7, with TRBD1 matching over 9 bases. This CDR3 has 15 residues. Germline CDR1 MNHEY, CDR2 SMNVEV (reference sequence). With 3 bases clipped from V and 2 bases from J, the junction kept 5 bases outside the gene matches. The CDR3 DNA reads TGTGCCAGCAGTTTGAACAGGGGGCTGCCCTACGAGCAGTACTTC. Amino acids: CASSLNRGLPYEQYF.

The DNA of the CDR3 is TGTGCCAGCAGCCCCTCACCGGGACTAGCGGCAAACAATGAGCAGTTCTTC. It specifies CASSPSPGLAANNEQFF. The chain recombines TRBV13 with TRBJ2-1; 11 positions agree with TRBD2. This CDR3 spans 17 amino acids. Losses at the gene ends were 5 bases for V and 5 bases for J; bases not matched to a gene: 11. From germline, CDR1 is PRHDT and CDR2 FYEKMQ (reference sequence).

At least ten counts were recorded for this clone. The chain employs TRBV5-1 and TRBJ2-1, with 9 bases lining up with TRBD2. The ends lost 0 bases at V and 5 bases at J; junction bases unmatched: 3. This CDR3 has 15 amino acids. Per germline, CDR1 SGHRS and CDR2 YFSETQ. The CDR3 DNA sequence: TGCGCCAGCAGCTTGGATAGCGGGAGCGACAATGAGCAGTTCTTC. The encoded protein is CASSLDSGSDNEQFF.

The gene calls are TRBV30 and TRBJ2-7; 11 nucleotides match TRBD2. Germline CDR1 reads GTSNPN; CDR2 reads SVGIG (reference sequence). Germline trimming cut 1 base from V and 3 bases from J; bases unmatched to any gene: 11. The CDR3 totals 17 residues. This CDR3 is CAWSEVAGGWRIYEQYF. The CDR3 bases are TGTGCCTGGAGTGAGGTAGCGGGGGGGTGGAGGATCTACGAGCAGTACTTC.

The chain recombines TRBV6-1 with TRBJ1-1; 8 bases line up with TRBD1. Looked up from germline, CDR1 is MNHNS and CDR2 is SASEGT. Losses at the gene ends were 6 bases for V and 6 bases for J; bases not matched to a gene: 3. The CDR3 loop spans 12 amino acids. CDR3 coding DNA: TGTGCCAGCAGAACAGGGGGAGCTGAAGCTTTCTTT. This translates into CASRTGGAEAFF.

The CDR3 DNA follows: TGTGCCAGCAGCTTGGACGGGACTAGCGAGCTACTCACGGATACGCAGTATTTT. Residues: CASSLDGTSELLTDTQYF. The chain recombines TRBV5-6 with TRBJ2-3; 10 bases fit TRBD2. CDR3 size: 18 residues. With 0 bases clipped from V and 6 bases from J, the junction kept 13 bases outside the gene matches. CDR1 is SGHDT and CDR2 is YYEEEE in the germline V gene.

This clone is labeled as medium-sized. The chain uses TRBV7-9 and TRBJ1-2; 7 bases fit TRBD1. The trim removed 1 base at V and 3 bases at J, leaving 14 bases unmatched. Germline lookup yields CDR1 SEHNR and CDR2 FQNEAQ (reference sequence). The CDR3 runs to 18 residues. CDR3 residues: CASSLEGPGGNWDYGYTF. The CDR3 DNA follows: TGTGCCAGCAGCTTAGAAGGACCAGGGGGTAACTGGGACTATGGCTACACCTTC.

The chain employs TRBV4-3 and TRBJ2-5, with 7 bases aligning to TRBD1. The CDR3 totals 17 residues. The V gene's germline CDR1 is LGHNA and CDR2 YSLEER. The V gene end was trimmed by 1 base and the J gene end by 2 bases; junction bases not matched to a gene: 10. CDR3 nucleotide sequence: TGCGCCAGCAGCCAAGCCCGACAGGGCACTCTTCAAGAGACCCAGTACTTC. Protein sequence: CASSQARQGTLQETQYF.

The J gene is TRBJ1-1, the V gene TRBV30, with TRBD1 as a possible D gene (6 bases). Trimming took 5 bases from V and 1 from J, leaving 14 bases between them. Germline V gene data show CDR1 as GTSNPN and CDR2 as SVGIG (reference sequence). The CDR3 runs to 14 residues. This CDR3 reads CAWGGSLANTEAFF. As DNA, the CDR3 is TGTGCCTGGGGGGGCAGCTTAGCGAACACTGAAGCTTTCTTT.

The chain uses TRBV4-3 and TRBJ2-7; a weak D match, TRBD2 (6 bases). The germline V gene encodes CDR1 LGHNA and CDR2 YSLEER. Trimming shortened V by 1 base and J by 3 bases, and 19 bases separated the two germline ends. The CDR3 contains 17 residues. CDR3 sequence (DNA): TGCGCCAGCAGCCAAGGGGAGGCGGGGCGGGGCCGCTACGAGCAGTACTTC. Translated: CASSQGEAGRGRYEQYF.

V gene TRBV9 combines with J gene TRBJ2-1, with TRBD2 matching 8 bases. From germline, CDR1 is SGDLS and CDR2 YYNGEE. The CDR3 covers 18 residues. Trimming removed 0 bases from V and 7 bases from J; junction bases left unmatched: 15. DNA of the CDR3: TGTGCCAGCAGCGTAGCTCGAATCGCCCAGCGGGGGCAAAATGAGCAGTTCTTC. This translates into CASSVARIAQRGQNEQFF.